Listed below are T cell receptor beta chains from one sample, sequenced in a study of blood T cell repertoires in COVID-19. Assay used: immunoSEQ multiplex PCR; TCRdb lists only in-frame clones, some missing. The table includes 200,000 to 250,000 clones, 75% to 95% detected once. Material for sequencing was PBMCs or T cells enriched from blood (not recorded which). The receptors derive from a woman younger than 35 who had recovered from COVID-19. Each CDR3 is given with its conserved first and last residue. Fields, in order: V gene, D gene, J gene, clone size, CDR3 protein, CDR3 DNA. D genes are given only for firm matches. Size is stated for part of the rows, as once, few or many counts, or as a class when the clone is expanded.

v_call: TRBV3-1/TRBV3-2
d_call: TRBD1
j_call: TRBJ1-1
clone_size: -
cdr3_aa: CASSQSPSGTANTEAFF
cdr3_nt: TGTGCCAGCAGCCAATCTCCCTCCGGGACAGCGAACACTGAAGCTTTCTTT

v_call: TRBV14
d_call: -
j_call: TRBJ1-6
clone_size: once
cdr3_aa: CASSVTSDSPLHF
cdr3_nt: TGTGCCAGCAGCGTCACGTCGGATTCACCCCTCCACTTT

v_call: TRBV6-5
d_call: -
j_call: TRBJ1-3
clone_size: -
cdr3_aa: CASSRGADGRNTIYF
cdr3_nt: TGTGCCAGCAGCCGTGGGGCTGACGGCCGGAACACCATATATTTT

v_call: TRBV6-5
d_call: TRBD1
j_call: TRBJ1-2
clone_size: -
cdr3_aa: CASSYVQGAGNYGYTF
cdr3_nt: TGTGCCAGCAGTTACGTACAGGGGGCGGGTAACTATGGCTACACCTTC

v_call: TRBV7-2
d_call: -
j_call: TRBJ1-1
clone_size: -
cdr3_aa: CASSGGRGEGRNTEAFF
cdr3_nt: TGTGCCAGCAGCGGGGGCCGGGGGGAAGGGCGGAACACTGAAGCTTTCTTT

v_call: TRBV15
d_call: -
j_call: TRBJ2-1
clone_size: -
cdr3_aa: CATSRDRVGEQFF
cdr3_nt: TGTGCCACCAGCAGAGATCGGGTAGGAGAGCAGTTCTTC

v_call: TRBV10-1
d_call: -
j_call: TRBJ1-4
clone_size: -
cdr3_aa: CASSYHTKSF
cdr3_nt: TGCGCCAGCAGTTACCATACTAAGAGTTTT

v_call: TRBV3-1/TRBV3-2
d_call: -
j_call: TRBJ1-2
clone_size: -
cdr3_aa: CASRGSESNYGYTF
cdr3_nt: TGTGCCAGCAGAGGGAGTGAATCTAACTATGGCTACACCTTC

v_call: TRBV21-1
d_call: -
j_call: TRBJ2-3
clone_size: -
cdr3_aa: CASSKRGTERYTQYF
cdr3_nt: TGTGCCAGCAGCAAAAGGGGGACAGAAAGGTATACGCAGTATTTT

v_call: TRBV2
d_call: -
j_call: TRBJ1-4
clone_size: -
cdr3_aa: CASSGRDGATNEKLFF
cdr3_nt: TGTGCCAGCAGTGGGAGGGACGGTGCAACTAATGAAAAACTGTTTTTT

v_call: TRBV27
d_call: TRBD2
j_call: TRBJ2-5
clone_size: -
cdr3_aa: CASSFTLAVQETQYF
cdr3_nt: TGTGCCAGCAGTTTCACACTAGCGGTCCAAGAGACCCAGTACTTC